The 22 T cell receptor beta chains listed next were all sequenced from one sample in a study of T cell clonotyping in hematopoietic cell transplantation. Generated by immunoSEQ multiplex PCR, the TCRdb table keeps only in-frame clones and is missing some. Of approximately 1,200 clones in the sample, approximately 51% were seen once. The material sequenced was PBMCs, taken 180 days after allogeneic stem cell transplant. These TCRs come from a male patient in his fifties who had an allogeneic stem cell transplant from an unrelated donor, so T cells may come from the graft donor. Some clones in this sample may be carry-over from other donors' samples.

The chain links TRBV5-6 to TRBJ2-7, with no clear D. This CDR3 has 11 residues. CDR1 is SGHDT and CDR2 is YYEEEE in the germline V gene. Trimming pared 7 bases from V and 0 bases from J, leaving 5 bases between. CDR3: CASSHSYEQYF. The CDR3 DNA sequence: TGTGCCAGCTCCCACTCCTACGAGCAGTACTTC. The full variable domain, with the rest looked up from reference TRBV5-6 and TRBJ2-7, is DAGVTQSPTHLIKTRGQQVTLRCSPKSGHDTVSWYQQALGQGPQFIFQYYEEEERQRGNFPDRFSGHQFPNYSSELNVNALLLGDSALYLCASSHSYEQYFGPGTRLTVT.

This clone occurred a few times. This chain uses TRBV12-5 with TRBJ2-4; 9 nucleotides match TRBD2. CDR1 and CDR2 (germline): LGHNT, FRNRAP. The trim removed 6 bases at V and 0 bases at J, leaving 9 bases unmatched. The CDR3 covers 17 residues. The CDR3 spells CASGTPLAGLAKNIQYF. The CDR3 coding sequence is TGTGCTAGTGGGACCCCACTAGCGGGTTTAGCCAAAAACATTCAGTACTTC.

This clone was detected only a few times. CDR3 sequence reads: CASSLQAAYNEQFF. The CDR3 DNA reads TGTGCCAGCAGCTTGCAGGCCGCCTACAATGAGCAGTTCTTC. V is TRBV5-4 and J is TRBJ2-1; D is uncertain. V lost 1 base to trimming and J lost 2 bases, with 7 bases between them. This CDR3 contains 14 residues. Germline assignment: CDR1 SGHNT and CDR2 YYREEE (reference sequence). Full variable domain (outside the CDR3, taken from reference TRBV5-4 and TRBJ2-1): ETGVTQSPTHLIKTRGQQVTLRCSSQSGHNTVSWYQQALGQGPQFIFQYYREEENGRGNFPPRFSGLQFPNYSSELNVNALELDDSALYLCASSLQAAYNEQFFGPGTRLTVL.

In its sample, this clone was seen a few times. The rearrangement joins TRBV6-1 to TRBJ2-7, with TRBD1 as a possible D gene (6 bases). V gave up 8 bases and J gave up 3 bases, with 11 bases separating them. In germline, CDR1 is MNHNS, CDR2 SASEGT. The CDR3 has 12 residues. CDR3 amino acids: CASGDKFYEQYF. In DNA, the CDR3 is TGTGCCAGCGGGGACAAGTTCTACGAGCAGTACTTC.

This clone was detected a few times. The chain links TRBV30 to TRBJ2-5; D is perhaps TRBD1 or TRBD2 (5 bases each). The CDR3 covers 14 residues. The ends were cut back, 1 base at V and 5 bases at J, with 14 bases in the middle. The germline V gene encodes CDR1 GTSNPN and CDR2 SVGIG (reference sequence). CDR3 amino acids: CAWSARGAGETQYF. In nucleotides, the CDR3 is TGTGCCTGGAGTGCTAGAGGGGCAGGCGAGACCCAGTACTTC.

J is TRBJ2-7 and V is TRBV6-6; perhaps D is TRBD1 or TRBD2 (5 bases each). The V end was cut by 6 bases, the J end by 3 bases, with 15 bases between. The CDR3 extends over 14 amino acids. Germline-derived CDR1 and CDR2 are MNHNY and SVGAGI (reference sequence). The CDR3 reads CASRPPGTFYEQYF. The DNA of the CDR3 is TGTGCCAGCAGACCCCCGGGGACCTTCTACGAGCAGTACTTC.

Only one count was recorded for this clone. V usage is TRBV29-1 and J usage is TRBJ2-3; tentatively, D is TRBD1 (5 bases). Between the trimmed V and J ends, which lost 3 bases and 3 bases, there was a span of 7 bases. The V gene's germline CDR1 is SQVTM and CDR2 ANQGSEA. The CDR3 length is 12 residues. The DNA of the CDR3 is TGCAGCGTTGAGCGACAGACAGATACGCAGTATTTT. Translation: CSVERQTDTQYF.

The CDR3 is CASSLTSGARDTQYF. DNA of the CDR3: TGCGCCAGCAGCTTGACCTCAGGGGCAAGAGATACGCAGTATTTT. The chain links TRBV5-1 to TRBJ2-3; the D gene is possibly TRBD1 (6 bases). V was trimmed by 1 base and J by 5 bases, leaving 14 bases between them. Germline CDR1 and CDR2: SGHRS and YFSETQ. The CDR3 totals 15 residues.

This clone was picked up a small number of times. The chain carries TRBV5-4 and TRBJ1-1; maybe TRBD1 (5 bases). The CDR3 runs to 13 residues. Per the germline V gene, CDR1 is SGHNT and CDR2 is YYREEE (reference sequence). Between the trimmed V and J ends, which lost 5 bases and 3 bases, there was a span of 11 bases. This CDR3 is CASRRGADTEAFF. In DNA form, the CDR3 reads TGTGCCAGCAGGAGGGGCGCGGACACTGAAGCTTTCTTT.

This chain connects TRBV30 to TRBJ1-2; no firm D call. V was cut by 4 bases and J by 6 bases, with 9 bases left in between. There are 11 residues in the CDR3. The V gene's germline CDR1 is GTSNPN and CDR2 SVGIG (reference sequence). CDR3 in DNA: TGTGCCTGGACGACCCGGGATGGCTACACCTTC. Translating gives CAWTTRDGYTF. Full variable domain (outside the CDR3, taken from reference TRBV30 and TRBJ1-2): SQTIHQWPATLVQPVGSPLSLECTVEGTSNPNLYWYRQAAGRGLQLLFYSVGIGQISSEVPQNLSASRPQDRQFILSSKKLLLSDSGFYLCAWTTRDGYTFGSGTRLTVV.

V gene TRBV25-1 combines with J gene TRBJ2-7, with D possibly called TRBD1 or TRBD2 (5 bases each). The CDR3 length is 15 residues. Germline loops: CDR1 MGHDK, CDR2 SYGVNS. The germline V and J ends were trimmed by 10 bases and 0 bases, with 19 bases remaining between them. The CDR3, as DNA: TGTGCCACCCACAGTTCCAGGGAGAGCTCCTACGAGCAGTACTTC. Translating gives CATHSSRESSYEQYF.

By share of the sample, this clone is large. The CDR3: CASRAGDPTDTQYF. CDR3 sequence (DNA): TGTGCCAGCAGAGCGGGGGACCCCACAGATACGCAGTATTTT. This rearrangement joins TRBV9 to TRBJ2-3, with 8 bases aligning to TRBD2. Germline lookup yields CDR1 SGDLS and CDR2 YYNGEE. V lost 5 bases and J lost 2; bases outside the gene matches: 4. The CDR3 is 14 amino acids.

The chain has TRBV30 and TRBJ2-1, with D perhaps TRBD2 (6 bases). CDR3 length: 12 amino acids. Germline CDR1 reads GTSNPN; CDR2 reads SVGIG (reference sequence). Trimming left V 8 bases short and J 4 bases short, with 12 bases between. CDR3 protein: CAAGPGYNEQFF. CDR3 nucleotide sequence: TGTGCCGCGGGACCAGGGTACAATGAGCAGTTCTTC.

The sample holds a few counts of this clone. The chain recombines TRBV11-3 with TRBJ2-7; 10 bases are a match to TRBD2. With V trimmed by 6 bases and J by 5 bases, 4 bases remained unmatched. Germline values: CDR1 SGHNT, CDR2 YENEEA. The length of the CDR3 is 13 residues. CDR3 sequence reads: CASRASGSDEQYF. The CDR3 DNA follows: TGTGCCAGCAGGGCTAGCGGGAGCGACGAGCAGTACTTC. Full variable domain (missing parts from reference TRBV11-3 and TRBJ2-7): EAGVVQSPRYKIIEKKQPVAFWCNPISGHNTLYWYLQNLGQGPELLIRYENEEAVDDSQLPKDRFSAERLKGVDSTLKIQPAELGDSAVYLCASRASGSDEQYFGPGTRLTVT.

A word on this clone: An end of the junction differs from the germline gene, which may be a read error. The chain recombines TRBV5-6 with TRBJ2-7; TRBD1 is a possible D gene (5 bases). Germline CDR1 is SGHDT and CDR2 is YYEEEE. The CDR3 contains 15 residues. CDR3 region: CASSRGRVASNEQYF. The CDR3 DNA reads TGTGCCAGCAGCAGGGGCAGAGTAGCCTCCAACGAGCAGTACTTC.

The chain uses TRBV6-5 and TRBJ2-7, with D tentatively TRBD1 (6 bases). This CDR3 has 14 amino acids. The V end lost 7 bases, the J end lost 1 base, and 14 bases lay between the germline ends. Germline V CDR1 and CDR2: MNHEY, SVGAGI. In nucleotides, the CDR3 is TGTGCCAGCATCCAGGGGTATGGATCCTACGAGCAGTACTTC. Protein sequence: CASIQGYGSYEQYF.

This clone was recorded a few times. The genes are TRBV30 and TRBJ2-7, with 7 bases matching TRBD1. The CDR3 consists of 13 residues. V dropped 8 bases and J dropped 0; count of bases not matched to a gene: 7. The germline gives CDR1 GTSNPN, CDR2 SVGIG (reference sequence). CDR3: CAGTVGPSYEQYF. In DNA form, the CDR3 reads TGTGCCGGGACAGTCGGGCCCTCCTACGAGCAGTACTTC. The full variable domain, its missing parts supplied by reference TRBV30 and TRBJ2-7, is SQTIHQWPATLVQPVGSPLSLECTVEGTSNPNLYWYRQAAGRGLQLLFYSVGIGQISSEVPQNLSASRPQDRQFILSSKKLLLSDSGFYLCAGTVGPSYEQYFGPGTRLTVT.

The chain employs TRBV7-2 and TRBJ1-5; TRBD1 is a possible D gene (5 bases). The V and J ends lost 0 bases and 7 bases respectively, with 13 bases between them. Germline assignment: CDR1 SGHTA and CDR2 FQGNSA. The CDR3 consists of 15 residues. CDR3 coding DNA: TGTGCCAGCAGCTTAGCAGGGGCGAGGAAGCAGCCCCAGCATTTT. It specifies CASSLAGARKQPQHF.

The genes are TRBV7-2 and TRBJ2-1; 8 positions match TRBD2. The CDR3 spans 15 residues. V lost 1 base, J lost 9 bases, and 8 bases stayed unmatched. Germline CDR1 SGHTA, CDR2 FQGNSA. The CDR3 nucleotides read TGTGCCAGCAGCTTAGTAGCGGGACTTCCTGGTGAGCAGTTCTTC. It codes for CASSLVAGLPGEQFF.

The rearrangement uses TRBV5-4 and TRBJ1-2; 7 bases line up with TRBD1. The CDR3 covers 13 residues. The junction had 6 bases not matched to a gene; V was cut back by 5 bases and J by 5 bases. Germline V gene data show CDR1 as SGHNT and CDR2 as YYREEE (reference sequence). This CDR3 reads CASSFTGVYGYTF. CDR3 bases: TGTGCCAGCAGTTTCACAGGGGTTTATGGCTACACCTTC.

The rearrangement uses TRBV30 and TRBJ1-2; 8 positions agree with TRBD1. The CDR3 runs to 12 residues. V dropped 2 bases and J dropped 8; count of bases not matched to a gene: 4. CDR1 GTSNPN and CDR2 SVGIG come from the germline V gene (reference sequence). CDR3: CAWSPGQGGYTF. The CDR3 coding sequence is TGTGCCTGGAGTCCCGGACAGGGCGGCTACACCTTC.

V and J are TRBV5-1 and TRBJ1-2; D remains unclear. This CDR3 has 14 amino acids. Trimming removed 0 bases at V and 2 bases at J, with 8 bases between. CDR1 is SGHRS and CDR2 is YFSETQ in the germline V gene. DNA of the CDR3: TGCGCCAGCAGCTTGGGCGGGGAAAACTATGGCTACACCTTC. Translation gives CASSLGGENYGYTF.